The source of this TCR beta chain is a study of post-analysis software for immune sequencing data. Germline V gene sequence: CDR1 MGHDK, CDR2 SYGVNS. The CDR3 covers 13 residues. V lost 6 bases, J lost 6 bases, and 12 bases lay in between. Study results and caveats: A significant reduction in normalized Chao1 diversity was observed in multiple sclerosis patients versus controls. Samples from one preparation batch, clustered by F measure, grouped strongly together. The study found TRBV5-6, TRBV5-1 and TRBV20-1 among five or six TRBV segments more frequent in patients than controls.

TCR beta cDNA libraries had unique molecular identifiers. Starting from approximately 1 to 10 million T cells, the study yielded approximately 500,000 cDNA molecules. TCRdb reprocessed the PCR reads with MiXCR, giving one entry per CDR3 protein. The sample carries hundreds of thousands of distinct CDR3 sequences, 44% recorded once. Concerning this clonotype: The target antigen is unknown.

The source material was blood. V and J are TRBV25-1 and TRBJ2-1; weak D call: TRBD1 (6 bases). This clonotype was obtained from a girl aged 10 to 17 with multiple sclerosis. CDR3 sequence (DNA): TGTGCCAGCAGCCGCGGACAGTGCAATGAGCAGTTCTTC. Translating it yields CASSRGQCNEQFF.